A selection of T cell receptor beta chains follows, all from one sample in a study of T-cell reconstitution after alpha-beta-depleted transplantation in children. TCRdb re-derived calls from the PCR reads in MiXCR, one entry per CDR3 protein. The table lists some 300,000 distinct CDR3 sequences, about 9.5% of them singletons, with 7.5% in the top ten. This specimen consisted of PBMCs, obtained before TCRalphabeta/CD19-depleted stem cell transplant. The origin of the receptors is a boy younger than two with acute myeloid leukemia, due to receive a stem cell transplant. Both conserved end residues are part of each CDR3. The order of the fields is clone size, J gene, V gene, D gene, CDR3 protein, CDR3 DNA. The D gene is left open where the match is weak. Size is stated for part of the rows, as once, few or many counts, or as a class when the clone is expanded.

many TRBJ2-3 TRBV20-1 TRBD2 CSAREVKVLAADTQYF TGCAGTGCTAGAGAAGTTAAGGTACTAGCGGCAGATACGCAGTATTTT
. TRBJ2-1 TRBV19 . CASSISLGGTYNEQFF TGTGCCAGTAGTATATCCTTAGGGGGGACCTACAATGAGCAGTTCTTC
few TRBJ2-7 TRBV20-1 TRBD1 CCASPDREMAGEQYF TGCTGTGCTAGCCCGGACAGGGAGATGGCGGGGGAGCAGTACTTC
. TRBJ2-1 TRBV6-5 TRBD2 CASSLAGGPSYNEQFF TGTGCCAGCAGTTTAGCGGGAGGGCCCTCCTACAATGAGCAGTTCTTC
many TRBJ2-3 TRBV9 TRBD2 CASSEGLAGETDTQYF TGTGCCAGCAGCGAAGGACTAGCGGGAGAGACAGATACGCAGTATTTT
. TRBJ2-1 TRBV7-3 . CASSQGRASAYNEQFF TGTGCCAGCAGCCAAGGGCGGGCTAGCGCCTACAATGAGCAGTTCTTC
many TRBJ2-5 TRBV7-3 TRBD1 CASSQGGAGETQYF TGTGCCAGCAGCCAAGGGGGCGCCGGGGAGACCCAGTACTTC
many TRBJ2-5 TRBV2 . CASSDTGKETQYF TGTGCCAGCAGTGACACAGGGAAGGAGACCCAGTACTTC
many TRBJ1-2 TRBV9 . CASSVEWELTNGYTF TGTGCCAGCAGCGTAGAGTGGGAATTAACGAATGGCTACACCTTC
few TRBJ2-1 TRBV4-1 . CASSRHSTSSYNEQFF TGCGCCAGCAGCCGACATTCGACCAGCTCCTACAATGAGCAGTTCTTC
many TRBJ2-3 TRBV5-1 . CASSTAGTKSTDTQYF TGCGCCAGCAGCACCGCCGGGACAAAGAGCACAGATACGCAGTATTTT
. TRBJ2-1 TRBV7-8 TRBD2 CASSSDWRGVYNEQFF TGTGCCAGCAGCTCTGACTGGCGGGGGGTCTACAATGAGCAGTTCTTC
many TRBJ2-3 TRBV28 . CASRHAGSGADTQYF TGTGCCAGCAGACACGCAGGGTCAGGAGCAGATACGCAGTATTTT
many TRBJ2-3 TRBV10-3 TRBD1 CAIRTGGADTQYF TGTGCCATCAGGACAGGGGGCGCAGATACGCAGTATTTT
many TRBJ2-5 TRBV5-5 . CASSLWGKGGETQYF TGTGCCAGCAGCTTGTGGGGGAAGGGGGGAGAGACCCAGTACTTC
few TRBJ2-5 TRBV7-9 TRBD2 CASSSPTSVWETQYF TGTGCCAGCAGCTCCCCGACTAGCGTTTGGGAGACCCAGTACTTC
. TRBJ2-7 TRBV28 TRBD1 CASSSDRKAPLYEQYF TGTGCCAGCAGTTCGGACAGGAAGGCCCCCCTATACGAGCAGTACTTC
many TRBJ2-7 TRBV3-1 . CASSQVYRAYEQYF TGTGCCAGCAGCCAAGTTTACAGAGCCTACGAGCAGTACTTC
many TRBJ1-2 TRBV5-4 TRBD1 CASSFGTGSYGYTF TGTGCCAGCAGCTTCGGGACAGGGTCCTATGGCTACACCTTC
few TRBJ2-7 TRBV10-2 TRBD2 CASSPTSGRTYEQYF TGCGCCAGCAGCCCGACTAGCGGGAGAACCTACGAGCAGTACTTC